Listed here are 8 T cell receptor beta chains from one sample, sequenced in a study of beta chain features in type 1 diabetes. Regarding the study as a whole: Moderate but significant shortening of TCRB CDR3s was recorded in all four CD4+ subsets from Type 1 diabetes patients.

Expressed TCRB transcripts were sequenced because the isolated RNA had all been reverse transcribed beforehand. Profiled with immunoSEQ multiplex PCR; TCRdb holds only in-frame clones, not every one. The sample holds roughly 260,000 clones, approximately 10% seen once. For these TCRs, the target antigens are not known. Material for sequencing was naive CD4+ T cells from blood. The receptors were gathered from a young man with type 1 diabetes.

V gene TRBV9 combines with J gene TRBJ1-2; D is perhaps TRBD1 (5 bases). Germline CDR1 and CDR2: SGDLS and YYNGEE. V lost 4 bases to trimming and J lost 5 bases, with 15 bases between them. The CDR3 runs 14 residues. The CDR3 here is CASSPSTDLYGYTF. In DNA form, the CDR3 reads TGTGCCAGCAGCCCTTCGACAGATCTATATGGCTACACCTTC.

The chain has TRBV19 and TRBJ1-2, with 9 bases fitting TRBD1. Per the germline V gene, CDR1 is LNHDA and CDR2 is SQIVND (reference sequence). The CDR3 covers 15 residues. The V segment lost 4 bases and the J segment 2 bases; nucleotides outside the gene matches: 5. CDR3 bases: TGTGCCAGTAGTACCGAGACAGGGGGGAACTATGGCTACACCTTC. It specifies CASSTETGGNYGYTF.

This clone was detected only a few times. This chain links TRBV4-3 with TRBJ2-1, with D perhaps matching TRBD1 (6 bases). The V and J ends lost 4 bases and 10 bases respectively, with 14 bases between them. This CDR3 is built from 13 residues. The germline V gene encodes CDR1 LGHNA and CDR2 YSLEER. The CDR3 DNA reads TGCGCCAGCAGCCGCATCAGGGGCCGAGAGCAGTTCTTC. Translation: CASSRIRGREQFF.

V gene TRBV5-1 combines with J gene TRBJ1-6; D not resolved. The CDR3 runs to 14 residues. Germline assignment: CDR1 SGHRS and CDR2 YFSETQ. The V and J ends lost 0 bases and 9 bases respectively, with 10 bases between them. The CDR3 reads CASSLGSTGSPLHF. The CDR3 DNA reads TGCGCCAGCAGCTTGGGTTCGACTGGTTCACCCCTCCACTTT.

The chain couples TRBV6-5 to TRBJ2-2, with D maybe TRBD2 (5 bases). Germline CDR1 is MNHEY and CDR2 is SVGAGI. Between the trimmed V and J ends, which lost 2 bases and 6 bases, there was a span of 16 bases. The CDR3 sequence is 16 residues long. The CDR3 is CASSYAVTGRAGELFF. As DNA, the CDR3 is TGTGCCAGCAGTTACGCCGTGACGGGGAGAGCCGGGGAGCTGTTTTTT.

This clone was counted only a few times. The chain links TRBV18 to TRBJ2-2; tentative D call: TRBD1 (6 bases). This CDR3 comprises 12 residues. Germline CDR1 and CDR2: KGHSH and LQKENI. V was cut by 3 bases and J by 15 bases, with 14 bases left in between. The CDR3 DNA reads as TGTGCCAGCTCACCTGCGCAGGGGTGGATGTTTTTT. It encodes CASSPAQGWMFF.

V is TRBV28 and J is TRBJ2-7, with D perhaps matching TRBD1 (6 bases). Trimming removed 10 bases at V and 5 bases at J, with 18 bases between. CDR1 MDHEN and CDR2 SYDVKM come from the germline V gene. CDR3 length: 13 amino acids. This CDR3 is CATGSGQKNEQYF. The CDR3 DNA reads as TGTGCCACCGGTTCGGGACAAAAGAACGAGCAGTACTTC.

Only a few counts were recorded for this clone. The V and J genes are TRBV2 and TRBJ2-5; maybe TRBD2 (6 bases). V lost 7 bases and J lost 4, with 10 bases in between. CDR3 length: 12 residues. The V gene's germline CDR1 is SNHLY and CDR2 FYNNEI. CDR3 in DNA: TGTGCCAGCATGGGGACTCCAGAGACCCAGTACTTC. Its translation: CASMGTPETQYF. Drawing the rest from reference TRBV2 and TRBJ2-5, the complete variable domain is EPEVTQTPSHQVTQMGQEVILRCVPISNHLYFYWYRQILGQKVEFLVSFYNNEISEKSEIFDDQFSVERPDGSNFTLKIRSTKLEDSAMYFCASMGTPETQYFGPGTRLLVL.